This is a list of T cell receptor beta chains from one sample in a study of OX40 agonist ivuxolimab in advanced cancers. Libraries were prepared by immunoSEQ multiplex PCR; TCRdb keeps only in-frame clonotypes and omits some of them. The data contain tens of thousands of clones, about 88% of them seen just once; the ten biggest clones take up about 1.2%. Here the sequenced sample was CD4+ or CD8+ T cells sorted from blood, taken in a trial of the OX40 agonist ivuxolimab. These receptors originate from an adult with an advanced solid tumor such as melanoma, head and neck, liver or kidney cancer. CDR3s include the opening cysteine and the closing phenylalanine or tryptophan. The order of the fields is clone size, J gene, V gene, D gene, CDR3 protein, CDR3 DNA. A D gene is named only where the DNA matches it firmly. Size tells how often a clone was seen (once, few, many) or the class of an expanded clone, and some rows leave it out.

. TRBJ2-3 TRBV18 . CASSPPGLGTDTQYF TGTGCCAGCTCACCACCGGGACTTGGCACAGATACGCAGTATTTT
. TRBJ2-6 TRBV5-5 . CASSLGGFGANVLTF TGTGCCAGCAGCTTGGGAGGGTTCGGGGCCAACGTCCTGACTTTC
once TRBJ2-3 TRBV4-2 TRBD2 CASSQDQAGGTDTQYF TGTGCCAGCAGCCAAGATCAGGCGGGGGGCACAGATACGCAGTATTTT
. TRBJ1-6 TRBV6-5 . CASSYSTSGGSPLHF TGTGCCAGCAGTTACTCTACCTCCGGGGGCTCACCCCTCCACTTT
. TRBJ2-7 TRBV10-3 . CAISAGHLSSYEQYF TGTGCCATCAGTGCCGGACACTTGAGCTCCTACGAGCAGTACTTC
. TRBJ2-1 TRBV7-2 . CASSLEGPAYNEQFF TGTGCCAGCAGCTTAGAAGGACCAGCCTACAATGAGCAGTTCTTC
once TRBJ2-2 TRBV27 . CASSTTGFPNTGELFF TGTGCCAGCAGTACCACAGGGTTCCCGAACACCGGGGAGCTGTTTTTT
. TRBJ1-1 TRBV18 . CASSPGRGVPNTEAFF TGTGCCAGCTCACCCGGACGAGGGGTTCCGAACACTGAAGCTTTCTTT
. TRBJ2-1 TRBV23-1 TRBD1 CASTQVPSATGSYNEQFF TGCGCCAGCACTCAAGTTCCTTCCGCGACAGGGAGCTACAATGAGCAGTTCTTC
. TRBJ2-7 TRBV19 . CASSPDRDTYEQYF TGTGCCAGTAGTCCCGACCGGGACACCTACGAGCAGTACTTC
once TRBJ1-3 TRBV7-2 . CASRQRGAGNTIYF TGTGCCAGCAGGCAAAGGGGGGCTGGAAACACCATATATTTT
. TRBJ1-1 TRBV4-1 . CASSQGVRGGTEAFF TGCGCCAGCAGCCAAGGAGTCCGCGGGGGAACTGAAGCTTTCTTT
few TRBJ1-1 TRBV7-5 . CVRSLPGHRNTEAFF TGTGTCAGAAGCTTACCAGGACACCGGAACACTGAAGCTTTCTTT
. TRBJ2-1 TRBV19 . CASSIPPGNEQFF TGTGCCAGTAGTATACCTCCTGGCAATGAGCAGTTCTTC
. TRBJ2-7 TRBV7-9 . CASSQTSSTYEQYF TGTGCCAGCAGCCAAACGTCCTCAACCTACGAGCAGTACTTC
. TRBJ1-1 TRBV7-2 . CASSLESPIVYTEAFF TGTGCCAGCAGCTTAGAGTCGCCAATCGTGTACACTGAAGCTTTCTTT
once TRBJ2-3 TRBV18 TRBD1 CASSPLGQGTDTQYF TGTGCCAGCTCACCCTTGGGACAGGGAACAGATACGCAGTATTTT
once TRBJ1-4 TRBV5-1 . CASSLFFREKLFF TGCGCCAGCAGCTTGTTTTTCCGTGAAAAACTGTTTTTT
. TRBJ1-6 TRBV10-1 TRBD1 CAIKWTGGESPLHF TGCGCCATAAAGTGGACAGGGGGAGAGTCACCCCTCCACTTT
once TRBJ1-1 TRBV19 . CASSPRPNTEAFF TGTGCCAGTTCGCCCAGGCCTAACACTGAAGCTTTCTTT
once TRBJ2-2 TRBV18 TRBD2 CASSLSGGRHTGELFF TGTGCCAGCTCACTAAGCGGGGGGCGGCACACCGGGGAGCTGTTTTTT
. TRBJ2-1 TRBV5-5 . CASSLAVGTSYNEQFF TGTGCCAGCAGCTTGGCGGTGGGGACCAGCTACAATGAGCAGTTCTTC
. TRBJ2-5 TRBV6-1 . CASSEILNQYF TGTGCCAGCAGTGAAATACTAAACCAGTACTTC